The 19 T cell receptor beta chains presented below share a single source sample, sequenced in a study of siplizumab effects on memory and regulatory T cells. Clones were sequenced by immunoSEQ multiplex PCR, and TCRdb holds only the in-frame ones, with some missing. This repertoire shows tens of thousands of clones, approximately 87% found once; its top ten account for 3.8%. The sample comprised memory CD4+ T cells sorted from blood. The receptors derive from a human donor in good health.

The CDR3 sequence is CASRAAGGSSYEQYF. CDR3 nucleotides: TGTGCCAGCAGAGCTGCGGGGGGCAGCTCCTACGAGCAGTACTTC. J is TRBJ2-5 and V is TRBV11-2; 8 nucleotides line up with TRBD2. Near its end, the DNA agrees better with TRBJ2-7, so the J call may be wrong. The CDR3 loop spans 15 amino acids. CDR1 is SGHAT and CDR2 is FQNNGV in the germline V gene.

The chain carries TRBV7-8 and TRBJ2-3, with a weak D call TRBD1 (5 bases). V shed 4 bases and J shed 6 bases, with 17 bases lying between them. CDR3 size: 15 residues. Looked up from germline, CDR1 is SGHVS and CDR2 is FQNEAQ. DNA for the CDR3: TGTGCCAGCAGCTCCGGCCAGCCTCCAGGGGATACGCAGTATTTT. This translates into CASSSGQPPGDTQYF.

The gene calls are TRBV7-2 and TRBJ2-1; D not resolved. V lost 5 bases to trimming and J lost 0 bases, with 8 bases between them. Looked up from germline, CDR1 is SGHTA and CDR2 is FQGNSA. The CDR3 length is 14 residues. In DNA, the CDR3 is TGTGCCAGCAGCCAACTGAACTCCTACAATGAGCAGTTCTTC. Amino acids: CASSQLNSYNEQFF.

J is TRBJ2-2 and V is TRBV6-1; D may be TRBD2 (6 bases). V dropped 2 bases and J dropped 6 bases, with 19 bases sitting between them. There are 17 residues in the CDR3. The germline gives CDR1 MNHNS, CDR2 SASEGT. The CDR3 DNA sequence: TGTGCCAGCAGTGAAAGCCAGAGACCCGGGGGTTCCGGGGAGCTGTTTTTT. Its protein product is CASSESQRPGGSGELFF.

The chain links TRBV5-1 to TRBJ1-5, with D maybe TRBD1 (5 bases). V dropped 5 bases and J dropped 4 bases, with 16 bases sitting between them. The CDR3 runs to 15 residues. Per the germline V gene, CDR1 is SGHRS and CDR2 is YFSETQ. The CDR3 region has the DNA TGCGCCAGCAGTTCTACGGGTCAGGGAAATCAGCCCCAGCATTTT. As protein: CASSSTGQGNQPQHF.

This chain uses TRBV6-5 with TRBJ2-5, with D possibly called TRBD1 or TRBD2 (6 bases each). This CDR3 spans 11 amino acids. Germline V CDR1 and CDR2: MNHEY, SVGAGI. The germline V and J ends were trimmed by 5 bases and 11 bases, with 12 bases remaining between them. The CDR3 spells CASSTRGEQYF. The CDR3 DNA reads TGTGCCAGCAGTACGAGGGGGGAGCAGTACTTC.

Comments on this clone: This specimen includes other DNA sequences encoding the same CDR3. The V call is TRBV4-1, the J call TRBJ1-2, with TRBD1 matching over 8 bases. The germline CDR1 and CDR2 sequences are MGHRA and YSYEKL. The length of the CDR3 is 17 residues. J gave up 2 bases and V 1 base, and 9 bases lay outside the gene matches. The CDR3 bases are TGCGCCAGCAGCCAAGGTGGCAGGGGGCGAAACAACTATGGCTACACCTTC. Protein sequence: CASSQGGRGRNNYGYTF.

V gene TRBV7-8 combines with J gene TRBJ2-1; 16 nucleotides match TRBD2. The V and J ends lost 1 base and 6 bases, in that order; junction bases with no gene match: 6. This CDR3 comprises 18 residues. The germline CDR1 and CDR2 sequences are SGHVS and FQNEAQ. The CDR3 nucleotides read TGTGCCAGCAGCTTAGGAGGGACTAGCGGGAGGGCCCCCAATGAGCAGTTCTTC. The encoded protein is CASSLGGTSGRAPNEQFF.

This clone has more than one count but fewer than ten. CDR3 DNA sequence: TGTGCCAGCAGGGGGCTAGCGGGAGTTATGAATGAGCAGTTCTTC. This sequence encodes CASRGLAGVMNEQFF. This chain uses TRBV27 with TRBJ2-1; 10 bases match TRBD2. CDR1 MNHEY and CDR2 SMNVEV come from the germline V gene (reference sequence). V shed 6 bases, J shed 7 bases, and the junction held 9 bases outside the gene matches. This CDR3 contains 15 residues.

The chain recombines TRBV11-3 with TRBJ2-1; D is unclear. V dropped 4 bases and J dropped 9 bases, with 13 bases sitting between them. This CDR3 spans 13 amino acids. CDR1 is SGHNT, CDR2 YENEEA, per germline. The CDR3 DNA reads as TGTGCCAGCAGCTCGCGACCCTCGGGTGAGCAGTTCTTC. Translating it yields CASSSRPSGEQFF.

This clone has only one observation. The chain joins TRBV7-2 to TRBJ2-7, with 10 bases aligning to TRBD2. The CDR3 contains 15 residues. Germline loops: CDR1 SGHTA, CDR2 FQGNSA. V lost 5 bases, J lost 2 bases, and 6 bases stayed unmatched. CDR3 loop: CASSPSSGGTYEQYF. CDR3 DNA sequence: TGTGCCAGCAGCCCGTCTAGCGGGGGAACCTACGAGCAGTACTTC.

The CDR3 protein is CASSRTDSRTDEQFF. In nucleotides, the CDR3 is TGTGCCAGCAGCCGGACGGACAGTCGGACCGATGAGCAGTTCTTC. This chain links TRBV6-6 with TRBJ2-1; D possibly corresponds to TRBD1 (6 bases). CDR1 and CDR2 from the germline V gene are MNHNY and SVGAGI (reference sequence). V was trimmed by 6 bases and J by 8 bases, leaving 20 bases between them. This CDR3 has 15 amino acids.

Regarding this clone: One end of the junction does not line up with germline, which may come from a read error. The chain joins TRBV4-1 to TRBJ2-5; possibly TRBD1 or TRBD2 for D (5 bases each). The CDR3 has 15 amino acids. CDR1 and CDR2 from the germline V gene are MGHRA and YSYEKL. The CDR3 sequence: CASSRGSDQRETQYF. CDR3 nucleotide sequence: TGTGCCAGCAGCCGGGGCAGCGACCAAAGAGAGACCCAGTACTTC.

This rearrangement joins TRBV18 to TRBJ2-7, with 10 bases fitting TRBD2. J lost 4 bases, V lost 0 bases, and 6 bases had no gene match. The CDR3 has 16 residues. Germline V CDR1 and CDR2: KGHSH, LQKENI. In DNA form, the CDR3 reads TGTGCCAGCTCACCACCGAACCTAGCGGGAGAGTACGAGCAGTACTTC. Translation: CASSPPNLAGEYEQYF.

This rearrangement joins TRBV6-9 to TRBJ1-5, with D perhaps TRBD1 (5 bases). V dropped 5 bases and J dropped 5 bases, with 13 bases sitting between them. The CDR3 sequence is 14 residues long. Germline values: CDR1 MNHGY, CDR2 SVAAGI. The CDR3 here is CASSTREGYQPQHF. The CDR3 region has the DNA TGTGCCAGCAGTACCCGGGAGGGGTATCAGCCCCAGCATTTT.

This clone was picked up a small number of times. This chain joins TRBV5-6 and TRBJ2-3; 8 nucleotides line up with TRBD2. Trimming cost V 0 bases and J 3 bases; bases outside gene matches: 3. Germline loops: CDR1 SGHDT, CDR2 YYEEEE. The CDR3 contains 15 residues. The CDR3 loop is CASSLDAGGTDTQYF. The CDR3 nucleotides read TGTGCCAGCAGCTTGGACGCGGGGGGTACAGATACGCAGTATTTT.

The chain recombines TRBV30 with TRBJ2-5, with D maybe TRBD1 (6 bases). Germline CDR1 is GTSNPN and CDR2 is SVGIG (reference sequence). The V gene lost 1 base and the J gene lost 5 bases, with 17 bases spanning the gap. This CDR3 is built from 15 residues. The CDR3 sequence: CAWSGIGGTGETQYF. CDR3 DNA sequence: TGTGCCTGGAGTGGAATTGGGGGAACAGGGGAGACCCAGTACTTC. The full variable domain, its missing parts supplied by reference TRBV30 and TRBJ2-5, is SQTIHQWPATLVQPVGSPLSLECTVEGTSNPNLYWYRQAAGRGLQLLFYSVGIGQISSEVPQNLSASRPQDRQFILSSKKLLLSDSGFYLCAWSGIGGTGETQYFGPGTRLLVL.

The chain carries TRBV5-1 and TRBJ1-3; 9 bases align to TRBD1. With 0 bases clipped from V and 2 bases from J, the junction kept 3 bases outside the gene matches. CDR3 length: 16 amino acids. The germline V gene encodes CDR1 SGHRS and CDR2 YFSETQ. CDR3 nucleotides: TGCGCCAGCAGCTTGGGGGACAGGGTAGCTGGAAACACCATATATTTT. Translating gives CASSLGDRVAGNTIYF.

Here the CDR3 DNA reads TGTGCCAGCAGCTTAGATCCGGTAGGCACTGAAGCTTTCTTT. Protein sequence: CASSLDPVGTEAFF. The genes are TRBV7-9 and TRBJ1-1; D not resolved. The V gene lost 1 base and the J gene lost 4 bases, with 10 bases spanning the gap. Germline CDR1 is SEHNR and CDR2 is FQNEAQ (reference sequence). There are 14 residues in the CDR3.